Listed here are 7 T cell receptor beta chains from one sample, sequenced in a study of blood T cell repertoires in COVID-19. Using immunoSEQ multiplex PCR, the repertoire was profiled, and TCRdb retains in-frame clones only, with some absent. Among about 370,000 clones listed, around 87% were seen once. Sequencing was done on a sample of peripheral blood. These receptors came from a woman aged 25-40 years with COVID-19, enrolled during active disease.

The V and J genes are TRBV2 and TRBJ1-6, with D unresolved. V gave up 8 bases and J gave up 5 bases, with 19 bases separating them. The CDR3 extends over 16 amino acids. Germline V gene sequence: CDR1 SNHLY, CDR2 FYNNEI. In nucleotides, the CDR3 is TGTGCCAGCGAATGGAGAAAATCTTTTAATAATTCACCCCTCCACTTT. Encoded protein: CASEWRKSFNNSPLHF.

The chain links TRBV28 to TRBJ2-5, with D perhaps TRBD2 (7 bases). Trimming cost V 6 bases and J 2 bases, with 13 bases left between them. This CDR3 is 14 amino acids long. Looked up from germline, CDR1 is MDHEN and CDR2 is SYDVKM. The CDR3 sequence: CASSPEGGQETQYF. The DNA for the CDR3 is TGTGCCAGCAGCCCGGAGGGGGGGCAAGAGACCCAGTACTTC.

This rearrangement joins TRBV24-1 to TRBJ2-2, with TRBD1 matching over 8 bases. The V gene's germline CDR1 is KGHDR and CDR2 SFDVKD. After removal of 2 bases from V and 0 bases from J, the junction contained 7 bases not matched to a gene. The CDR3 runs to 18 residues. CDR3 DNA: TGTGCCACCAGTGATTCCAGGGGGCCCCTGGCGAACACCGGGGAGCTGTTTTTT. Protein sequence: CATSDSRGPLANTGELFF.

The CDR3 region is CASSGGTSGSRAPQETQYF. In DNA form, the CDR3 reads TGTGCCAGCAGCGGCGGGACTAGCGGGAGTAGGGCCCCCCAAGAGACCCAGTACTTC. The chain recombines TRBV5-4 with TRBJ2-5, with 14 bases that match TRBD2. The CDR3 sequence is 19 residues long. From germline, CDR1 is SGHNT and CDR2 YYREEE (reference sequence). The V segment lost 4 bases and the J segment 1 base; nucleotides outside the gene matches: 12.

This chain connects TRBV27 to TRBJ2-3; 10 positions agree with TRBD2. The CDR3 is 15 amino acids. Germline lookup yields CDR1 MNHEY and CDR2 SMNVEV (reference sequence). Losses at the gene ends were 6 bases for V and 3 bases for J; bases not matched to a gene: 6. This CDR3 reads CASRVAGGSTDTQYF. The DNA for the CDR3 is TGTGCCAGCAGGGTAGCGGGAGGTTCTACAGATACGCAGTATTTT.

This chain connects TRBV27 to TRBJ1-4, with TRBD1 matching 11 bases. The V gene end was trimmed by 6 bases and the J gene end by 2 bases; junction bases not matched to a gene: 14. CDR1 is MNHEY and CDR2 is SMNVEV in the germline V gene (reference sequence). The CDR3 extends over 19 amino acids. The CDR3 DNA is TGTGCCAGCAGACCGGGACAGGGGGTAAATGACCGGACTAATGAAAAACTGTTTTTT. Residues: CASRPGQGVNDRTNEKLFF. The whole variable domain, remainder taken from reference TRBV27 and TRBJ1-4, is EAQVTQNPRYLITVTGKKLTVTCSQNMNHEYMSWYRQDPGLGLRQIYYSMNVEVTDKGDVPEGYKVSRKEKRNFPLILESPSPNQTSLYFCASRPGQGVNDRTNEKLFFGSGTQLSVL.

V gene TRBV28 combines with J gene TRBJ1-2; TRBD1 might be the D (5 bases). CDR3 length: 15 residues. V gave up 4 bases and J gave up 4 bases, with 16 bases separating them. The germline V gene has CDR1 MDHEN and CDR2 SYDVKM. CDR3 bases: TGTGCCAGCAGTTCCCCCTCTGGGCAGGGCTATGGCTACACCTTC. Its translation is CASSSPSGQGYGYTF.